A selection of T cell receptor beta chains follows, all from one sample in a study of shared clonotypes between healthy human individuals. The method was immunoSEQ multiplex PCR; TCRdb's version includes in-frame clones alone and lacks a portion of them. Counted here are about 960,000 clones, over 60% occurring once; the ten biggest clones make up approximately 1.5%. Sequencing was done on a sample of memory CD4+ T cells sorted from blood. These receptors came from a man between 18 and 35 years old in good health. CDR3s include the opening cysteine and the closing phenylalanine or tryptophan. Fields, in order: D gene, clone size, V gene, J gene, CDR3 length, CDR3 protein, CDR3 DNA. D genes are given only for firm matches. Not all rows give a size; the values are once, few, many and, for expanded clones, a class.

NA	NA	TRBV4-2	TRBJ1-4	15	CASRFSWATNEKLFF	TGTGCCAGCCGATTCTCGTGGGCAACTAATGAAAAACTGTTTTTT
NA	NA	TRBV7-9	TRBJ2-6	14	CASSRNSGANVLTF	TGTGCCAGCAGCCGCAACTCTGGGGCCAACGTCCTGACTTTC
NA	NA	TRBV28	TRBJ1-2	14	CASTLGQLQIGYTF	TGTGCCAGCACTCTAGGTCAGCTACAAATAGGCTACACCTTC
TRBD1	NA	TRBV13	TRBJ1-1	13	CASSRDRGTEAFF	TGTGCCAGCAGCCGAGACAGGGGGACTGAAGCTTTCTTT
NA	NA	TRBV19	TRBJ2-3	16	CASSIDGRKYTDTQYF	TGTGCCAGTAGTATCGATGGACGGAAATACACAGATACGCAGTATTTT
TRBD2	NA	TRBV6-1	TRBJ2-5	13	CASKTGGQETQYF	TGTGCCAGCAAGACGGGGGGGCAAGAGACCCAGTACTTC
TRBD1	NA	TRBV5-1	TRBJ2-4	16	CASSLARDSLKNIQYF	TGCGCCAGCAGCTTGGCCAGGGACAGCTTAAAAAACATTCAGTACTTC
TRBD1	NA	TRBV7-8	TRBJ2-7	16	CASSFLNPGQSYEQYF	TGTGCCAGCAGTTTTTTAAATCCGGGACAGAGCTACGAGCAGTACTTC
NA	NA	TRBV10-3	TRBJ2-7	14	CAISVTQGGYEQYF	TGTGCCATCAGTGTAACCCAGGGTGGGTACGAGCAGTACTTC
TRBD2	NA	TRBV7-2	TRBJ2-1	15	CASSLVGLDSGEQFF	TGTGCCAGCAGCTTAGTGGGACTAGATAGTGGTGAGCAGTTCTTC
NA	NA	TRBV7-3	TRBJ2-1	13	CASSTHLSNEQFF	TGTGCCAGCAGCACCCACCTCAGCAATGAGCAGTTCTTC
TRBD1	NA	TRBV2	TRBJ2-7	13	CASAPQGAYEQYF	TGTGCCAGCGCCCCGCAGGGGGCGTACGAGCAGTACTTC
NA	NA	TRBV6-6	TRBJ1-5	13	CASSLDRNQPQHF	TGTGCCAGCAGTCTGGACCGGAATCAGCCCCAGCATTTT
NA	few	TRBV28	TRBJ1-1	12	CASSFGQSEAFF	TGTGCCAGCAGTTTCGGACAGTCTGAAGCTTTCTTT
NA	once	TRBV6-1	TRBJ1-3	16	CASSVGYPNSGNTIYF	TGTGCCAGCAGTGTTGGGTACCCCAACTCTGGAAACACCATATATTTT
TRBD2	NA	TRBV9	TRBJ2-3	15	CASSLPGLATDTQYF	TGTGCCAGCAGCTTGCCGGGACTAGCGACAGATACGCAGTATTTT
NA	once	TRBV7-9	TRBJ2-5	12	CASSHELGSQYF	TGTGCCAGCAGCCATGAGCTGGGTTCCCAGTACTTC
NA	NA	TRBV6-1	TRBJ1-6	13	CASLLAGRSPLHF	TGTGCCAGCTTACTGGCCGGGCGATCACCCCTCCACTTT
NA	NA	TRBV29-1	TRBJ2-1	11	CSVRDFIGQFF	TGCAGCGTGCGGGATTTCATTGGGCAGTTCTTC
NA	NA	TRBV9	TRBJ2-2	15	CASSVGSRGTGELFF	TGTGCCAGCAGCGTAGGTAGCCGTGGCACCGGGGAGCTGTTTTTT
NA	NA	TRBV5-8	TRBJ2-7	11	CASSSQDEQYF	TGTGCCAGCAGCTCGCAAGACGAGCAGTACTTC
NA	NA	TRBV7-3	TRBJ1-1	14	CASSLLGGNTEAFF	TGTGCCAGCAGCTTATTGGGCGGAAACACTGAAGCTTTCTTT
NA	NA	TRBV5-1	TRBJ1-1	13	CASSGTRNTEAFF	TGCGCCAGCAGCGGAACACGGAACACTGAAGCTTTCTTT